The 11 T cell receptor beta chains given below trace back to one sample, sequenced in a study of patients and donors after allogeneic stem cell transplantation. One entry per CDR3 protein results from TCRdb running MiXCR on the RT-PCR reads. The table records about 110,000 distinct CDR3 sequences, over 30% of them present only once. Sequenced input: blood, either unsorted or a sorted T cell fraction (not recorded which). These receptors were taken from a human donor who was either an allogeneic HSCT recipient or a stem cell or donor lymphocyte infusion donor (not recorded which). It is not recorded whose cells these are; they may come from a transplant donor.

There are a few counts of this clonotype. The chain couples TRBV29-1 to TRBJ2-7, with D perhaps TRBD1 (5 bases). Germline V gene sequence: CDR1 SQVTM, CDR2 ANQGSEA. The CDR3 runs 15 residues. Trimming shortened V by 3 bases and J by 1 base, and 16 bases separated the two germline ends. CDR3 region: CSVEGLGRESYEQYF. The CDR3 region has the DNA TGCAGCGTTGAGGGGCTGGGAAGGGAATCCTACGAGCAGTACTTC.

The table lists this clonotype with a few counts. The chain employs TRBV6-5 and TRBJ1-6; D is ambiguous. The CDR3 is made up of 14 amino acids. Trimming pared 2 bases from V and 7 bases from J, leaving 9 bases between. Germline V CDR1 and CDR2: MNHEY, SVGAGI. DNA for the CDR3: TGTGCCAGCAGTTACGGGCGAAGGAATTCACCCCTCCACTTT. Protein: CASSYGRRNSPLHF.

DNA of the CDR3: TGCAGTGCTAGAGATATCGGACAGGGGGTGTTCACAGATACGCAGTATTTT. Translating gives CSARDIGQGVFTDTQYF. The rearrangement links TRBV20-1 to TRBJ2-3, with TRBD1 matching over 10 bases. Germline lookup yields CDR1 DFQATT and CDR2 SNEGSKA (reference sequence). V lost 0 bases, J lost 2 bases, and 8 bases stayed unmatched. The CDR3 is 17 residues long.

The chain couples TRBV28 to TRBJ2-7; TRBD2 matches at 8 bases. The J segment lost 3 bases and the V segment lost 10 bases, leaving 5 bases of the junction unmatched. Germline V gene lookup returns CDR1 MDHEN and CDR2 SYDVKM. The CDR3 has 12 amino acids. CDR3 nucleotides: TGTGCCACCCACGGGAGGGTCTACGAGCAGTACTTC. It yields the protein CATHGRVYEQYF.

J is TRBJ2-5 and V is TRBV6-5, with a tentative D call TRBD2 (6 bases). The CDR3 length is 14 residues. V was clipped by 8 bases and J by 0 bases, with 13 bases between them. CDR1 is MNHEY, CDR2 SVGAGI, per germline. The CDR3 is CASGNAGHQETQYF. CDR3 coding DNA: TGTGCCAGCGGAAATGCGGGGCACCAAGAGACCCAGTACTTC.

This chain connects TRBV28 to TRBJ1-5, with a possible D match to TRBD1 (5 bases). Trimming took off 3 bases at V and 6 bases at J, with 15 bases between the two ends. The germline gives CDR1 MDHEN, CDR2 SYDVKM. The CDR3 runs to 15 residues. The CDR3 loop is CASSFRGPRFQPQHF. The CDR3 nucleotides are TGTGCCAGCAGTTTTAGGGGACCGAGATTTCAGCCCCAGCATTTT.

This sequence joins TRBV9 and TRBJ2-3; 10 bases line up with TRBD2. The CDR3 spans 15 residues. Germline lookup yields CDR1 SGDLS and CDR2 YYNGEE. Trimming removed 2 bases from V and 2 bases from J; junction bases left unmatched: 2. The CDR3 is CASSVGLAITDTQYF. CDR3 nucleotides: TGTGCCAGCAGCGTGGGACTAGCGATCACAGATACGCAGTATTTT.

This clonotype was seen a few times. CDR3 protein: CSASHRAQNSPLHF. The DNA of the CDR3 is TGCAGTGCTAGTCACAGGGCTCAAAATTCACCCCTCCACTTT. The chain recombines TRBV20-1 with TRBJ1-6; D possibly corresponds to TRBD1 (6 bases). Deletions cut 3 bases from V and 7 bases from J, with 13 bases between. Looked up from germline, CDR1 is DFQATT and CDR2 is SNEGSKA (reference sequence). The length of the CDR3 is 14 residues.

CDR3 in amino acids: CSALPGLVYEQYF. The CDR3 nucleotides read TGCAGTGCTCTGCCGGGACTAGTCTACGAGCAGTACTTC. This sequence joins TRBV20-1 and TRBJ2-7; TRBD2 aligns across 8 bases. After removal of 5 bases from V and 3 bases from J, the junction contained 6 bases not matched to a gene. Germline loops: CDR1 DFQATT, CDR2 SNEGSKA (reference sequence). This CDR3 has 13 amino acids.

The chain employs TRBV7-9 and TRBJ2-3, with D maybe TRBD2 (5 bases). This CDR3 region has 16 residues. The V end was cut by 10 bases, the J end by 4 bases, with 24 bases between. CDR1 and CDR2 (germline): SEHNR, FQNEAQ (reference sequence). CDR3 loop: CATRGLPTLGADTQYF. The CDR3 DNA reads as TGTGCCACCAGAGGACTGCCAACCTTGGGCGCAGATACGCAGTATTTT. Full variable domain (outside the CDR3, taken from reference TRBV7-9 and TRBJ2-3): DTGVSQNPRHKITKRGQNVTFRCDPISEHNRLYWYRQTLGQGPEFLTYFQNEAQLEKSRLLSDRFSAERPKGSFSTLEIQRTEQGDSAMYLCATRGLPTLGADTQYFGPGTRLTVL.

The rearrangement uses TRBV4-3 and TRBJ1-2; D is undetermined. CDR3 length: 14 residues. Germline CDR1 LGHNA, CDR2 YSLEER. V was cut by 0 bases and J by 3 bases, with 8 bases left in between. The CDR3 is CASSQDLNDYGYTF. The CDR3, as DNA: TGCGCCAGCAGCCAAGATCTGAATGACTATGGCTACACCTTC.